The rows below give T cell receptor beta chains drawn from one sample of a study of blood T cell repertoires in COVID-19. TCRdb keeps only in-frame clones here, not all; method: immunoSEQ multiplex PCR. This sample has roughly 340,000 clones; roughly nine tenths occur once, and the top ten carry about 3%. The specimen sequenced was peripheral blood. The receptors here all came from a woman between 25 and 40 years old with COVID-19, enrolled during active disease. CDR3s leave out the opening cysteine and the closing phenylalanine or tryptophan. Each record gives: J gene, V gene, CDR3 protein.

TRBJ1-1 | TRBV6-5 | ASSYSAGSNTEAF
TRBJ1-1 | TRBV6-5 | ASRRNTEAF
TRBJ1-1 | TRBV28 | ASSTPGGAEAF
TRBJ2-2 | TRBV9 | ASSTPGLAGVRTGELF
TRBJ1-1 | TRBV6-5 | ASSYLRKAF
TRBJ2-2 | TRBV4-1 | ASSQVTGGPRVGELF
TRBJ2-5 | TRBV24-1 | ATSAVDRQETQY
TRBJ2-1 | TRBV18 | ASSSSGLAGPQF
TRBJ2-1 | TRBV5-1 | ASSLTSGPYNEQF
TRBJ2-3 | TRBV7-2 | ASNFPDRTTDTQY
TRBJ1-2 | TRBV4-3 | ASSQDLGTGGYGYT
TRBJ1-4 | TRBV25-1 | ASSEYRGSNEKLF
TRBJ1-2 | TRBV6-5 | ASSRKQGSYGYT
TRBJ1-2 | TRBV3-1/TRBV3-2 | ASSHLGTGLTSNYGYT
TRBJ1-1 | TRBV10-2 | ASSLTRENTEAF
TRBJ1-1 | TRBV20-1 | SARADSEAF
TRBJ1-1 | TRBV28 | ASSLIRGSEAF
TRBJ2-7 | TRBV28 | ASSSRQVTYEQY
TRBJ2-5 | TRBV4-1 | ASSQPSGLREETQY
TRBJ1-2 | TRBV28 | ATRLQNYGYT
TRBJ2-3 | TRBV7-2 | ASSLSGPRIDTQY
TRBJ1-2 | TRBV7-9 | ASSYPIQGESGYT
TRBJ2-7 | TRBV19 | ASRQGYEQY
TRBJ1-5 | TRBV7-2 | ASSLTGRGSAYQPQH
TRBJ2-5 | TRBV9 | ASSVALGATQETQY
TRBJ2-4 | TRBV6-6 | ASSWATSGAKNIQY
TRBJ2-6 | TRBV19 | ASSTAIRVNVSGANVLT
TRBJ1-1 | TRBV6-5 | ATSSGEGTEAF
TRBJ1-6 | TRBV11-3 | ASSAEASGSPLH
TRBJ2-1 | TRBV6-4 | ARVGVARGNEQF
TRBJ2-1 | TRBV18 | ASSPLPPGQGSYNEQF
TRBJ1-2 | TRBV2 | ASSGDRNYGYT
TRBJ2-7 | TRBV27 | ASSLSGELTYEQY
TRBJ1-1 | TRBV7-9 | ASSFQWNTEAF
TRBJ1-4 | TRBV6-1 | ASHHSTEKLF
TRBJ2-2 | TRBV7-2 | ASSLDVASNTGELF
TRBJ2-1 | TRBV7-2 | ASMSNSGRQYNEQF
TRBJ2-1 | TRBV3-1/TRBV3-2 | ASVRLADLKTDYNEQF
TRBJ2-3 | TRBV5-8 | ASSLGSRQDTQY
TRBJ2-7 | TRBV10-1 | ARAGTSSYEQY
TRBJ2-5 | TRBV20-1 | SASLAGTRGTQY
TRBJ2-3 | TRBV11-3 | ASSFGLNTDTQY
TRBJ1-1 | TRBV12-3/TRBV12-4 | ASSPLLSSGSF
TRBJ1-5 | TRBV15 | ATRGNRESQPQH
TRBJ2-7 | TRBV4-2 | ASSQTSGVSAEQY
TRBJ1-2 | TRBV6-1 | ASSEGRGQGNGYT
TRBJ1-6 | TRBV5-4 | ASSLDGGQNSPLH
TRBJ2-3 | TRBV11-3 | ASSSRGDTDTQY
TRBJ1-5 | TRBV7-9 | ASSLALGTGSNQPQH
TRBJ1-1 | TRBV5-1 | ASSPTSVVDTEAF
TRBJ1-4 | TRBV2 | ASRPPDSNEKLF
TRBJ2-5 | TRBV11-2 | ASSLWGGPPETQY
TRBJ1-2 | TRBV19 | ASSIDWGVDYGYT
TRBJ1-1 | TRBV18 | ASSGSVNTEAF
TRBJ2-1 | TRBV6-4 | ASSPRLAGIHEQF
TRBJ2-5 | TRBV9 | ASSVSGRGQETQY
TRBJ1-3 | TRBV7-2 | ASEGAGAFSGNTIY